Listed here are 27 T cell receptor beta chains from one sample, sequenced in a study of HIV-infected children after antiretroviral therapy interruption. Treatment described: PENTA 11 planned treatment interruption arm or continuous ART arm. RNA-based 3' RACE libraries used unique molecular identifiers. TCRdb fed the 3' RACE reads into MiXCR, producing one record per CDR3 protein. The sample lists more than 85,000 distinct CDR3 sequences, about 6.3% seen once, with around 1.1% in the top ten. The sample in question was CD45RA+ CD4+ T cells from PBMCs, pooled from several time points, obtained from a donor given antiretroviral therapy, either interrupted or continuous. This sample's subset: naive CD4+ CD45RA+ CD45RO- T cells. Receptors were obtained from a pool of human donors with HIV.

This clonotype was detected ten times or more. The rearrangement uses TRBV5-1 and TRBJ2-7, with TRBD1 as a possible D gene (6 bases). The CDR3 consists of 14 residues. V was trimmed by 3 bases and J by 2 bases, leaving 12 bases between them. Germline V CDR1 and CDR2: SGHRS, YFSETQ. CDR3 in DNA: TGCGCCAGCAGCTGGGGGACACCTACCTACGAGCAGTACTTC. Residues: CASSWGTPTYEQYF.

This clonotype was recorded at least ten times. In DNA, the CDR3 is TGTGCCAGCAGCTTAGTTAGACTGAACACTGAAGCTTTCTTT. This sequence encodes CASSLVRLNTEAFF. This sequence joins TRBV7-2 and TRBJ1-1; D call uncertain. Trimming stripped 1 base from V and 0 bases from J, with 6 bases between. This CDR3 is 14 amino acids long. Germline V gene data show CDR1 as SGHTA and CDR2 as FQGNSA.

This clonotype was observed a handful of times. The chain couples TRBV11-2 to TRBJ2-2, with D possibly matching TRBD1 (5 bases). The germline V gene encodes CDR1 SGHAT and CDR2 FQNNGV. Trimming removed 5 bases from V and 4 bases from J, with 11 bases in between. This CDR3 contains 14 residues. The CDR3 region has the DNA TGTGCCAGCAGCCGGCCAGGGCTCACCGGGGAGCTGTTTTTT. It is translated as CASSRPGLTGELFF.

This clonotype was detected many times. V usage is TRBV5-1 and J usage is TRBJ2-2; D unclear. The CDR3 runs 15 residues. CDR1 and CDR2 (germline): SGHRS, YFSETQ. V was cut by 3 bases and J by 0 bases, with 9 bases left in between. CDR3 sequence reads: CASSSTATNTGELFF. The DNA for the CDR3 is TGCGCCAGCAGCTCCACCGCCACGAACACCGGGGAGCTGTTTTTT. Combining the CDR3 with reference TRBV5-1 and TRBJ2-2 gives the whole variable domain KAGVTQTPRYLIKTRGQQVTLSCSPISGHRSVSWYQQTPGQGLQFLFEYFSETQRNKGNFPGRFSGRQFSNSRSEMNVSTLELGDSALYLCASSSTATNTGELFFGEGSRLTVL.

This clonotype was seen only a few times. V is TRBV7-3 and J is TRBJ2-6; 9 bases match TRBD1. There are 18 residues in the CDR3. CDR1 and CDR2 from the germline V gene are SGHTA and FQGTGA. Trimming took 2 bases from V and 0 from J; bases not matched to a gene: 5. The CDR3 spells CASSLPGTGSSGANVLTF. DNA of the CDR3: TGTGCCAGCAGCTTACCCGGGACAGGGAGCTCTGGGGCCAACGTCCTGACTTTC.

Concerning this clonotype: One end of the junction fails to match germline, which may point to a read error. The V gene is TRBV3-1, the J gene TRBJ2-7; perhaps TRBD2 as D (5 bases). The CDR3 is made up of 15 amino acids. CDR1 and CDR2 from the germline V gene are LGHDT and YNNKEL (reference sequence). The CDR3 DNA is TGTACCAGCAGCCAAGGCACGGGGTCGGGCCACGAGCAGTACTTC. Encoded protein: CTSSQGTGSGHEQYF.

This clonotype was seen many times. V gene TRBV6-1 combines with J gene TRBJ2-3; D may correspond to TRBD1 or TRBD2 (6 bases each). Trimming stripped 4 bases from V and 2 bases from J, with 10 bases between. Germline assignment: CDR1 MNHNS and CDR2 SASEGT. The CDR3 extends over 14 amino acids. CDR3 coding DNA: TGTGCCAGCAGTGCCGGGGGCACCACAGATACGCAGTATTTT. It is translated as CASSAGGTTDTQYF.

Many counts were recorded for this clonotype. The chain combines TRBV7-2 with TRBJ1-4; TRBD1 is a possible D gene (5 bases). The CDR3 runs to 14 residues. Germline CDR1 SGHTA, CDR2 FQGNSA. Trimming shortened V by 4 bases and J by 8 bases, and 14 bases separated the two germline ends. CDR3 nucleotide sequence: TGTGCCAGCAGCTCGTACGGGGCTGGCGAAAAACTGTTTTTT. As protein: CASSSYGAGEKLFF.

On this clonotype: Compared with germline, one end of the junction differs, possibly owing to a read error. The chain employs TRBV10-2 and TRBJ2-7; 8 positions match TRBD1. Germline V gene lookup returns CDR1 WSHSY and CDR2 SAAADI. The CDR3 covers 14 residues. CDR3 protein: CTSSSPGGYYEQYF. CDR3 DNA: TGCACCAGCAGTTCCCCAGGGGGCTACTACGAGCAGTACTTC.

Ten or more counts support this clonotype. J is TRBJ2-5 and V is TRBV3-1, with unresolved D. The CDR3 is 10 residues long. Germline values: CDR1 LGHDT, CDR2 YNNKEL (reference sequence). Trimming removed 0 bases at V and 7 bases at J, with 0 bases between. The CDR3: CASSQETQYF. Written as DNA, the CDR3 is TGTGCCAGCAGCCAAGAGACCCAGTACTTC.

There are many counts of this clonotype. The J gene is TRBJ1-2, the V gene TRBV11-2; 9 bases align to TRBD1. CDR3 size: 14 residues. After removal of 4 bases from V and 4 bases from J, the junction contained 4 bases not matched to a gene. The germline gives CDR1 SGHAT, CDR2 FQNNGV. As DNA, the CDR3 is TGTGCCAGCAGCTCGGACAGGGGATTCTATGGCTACACCTTC. This sequence encodes CASSSDRGFYGYTF.

The sample holds many counts of this clonotype. The chain has TRBV5-1 and TRBJ1-1; the D is unclear. V shed 0 bases and J shed 0 bases, with 9 bases lying between them. Germline lookup yields CDR1 SGHRS and CDR2 YFSETQ. CDR3 size: 15 residues. The CDR3 is CASSLGAHMNTEAFF. The CDR3 nucleotides read TGCGCCAGCAGCTTGGGGGCACACATGAACACTGAAGCTTTCTTT.

This clonotype was observed at least ten times. The chain couples TRBV19 to TRBJ1-2, with D unresolved. The V gene's germline CDR1 is LNHDA and CDR2 SQIVND (reference sequence). CDR3 length: 14 residues. Trimming removed 5 bases from V and 5 bases from J, with 15 bases in between. CDR3 bases: TGTGCCAGTAGTCGGCCAGGTGCATTTTATGGCTACACCTTC. This sequence encodes CASSRPGAFYGYTF.

With respect to this clonotype: This may arise from a read error, as a much more abundant clone is one base away. CDR3 DNA: TGTGACACCAGCGGGGTCAGGGGAGAGGGAAATGGCTACACCTTC. Protein product: CDTSGVRGEGNGYTF. The rearrangement joins TRBV15 to TRBJ1-2, with D possibly TRBD1 on 6 matching bases. The CDR3 has 15 amino acids. Germline CDR1 is LNHNV and CDR2 is YYDKDF (reference sequence).

This clonotype has at least ten counts. The V and J genes are TRBV7-9 and TRBJ2-5, with a weak D call TRBD1 (5 bases). The length of the CDR3 is 15 residues. The germline V and J ends were trimmed by 2 bases and 2 bases, with 12 bases remaining between them. Per germline, CDR1 SEHNR and CDR2 FQNEAQ (reference sequence). CDR3 DNA: TGTGCCAGCAGCTTACAAACAGGCCCTCAAGAGACCCAGTACTTC. Translated: CASSLQTGPQETQYF.

The V call is TRBV12-3 or TRBV12-4, the J call TRBJ1-5; possible D gene TRBD1, 5 bases. The CDR3 is made up of 15 amino acids. Trimming removed 4 bases from V and 7 bases from J, with 17 bases in between. Here the CDR3 DNA reads TGTGCCAGCAGTTCGCGAGGGGCTGGCGAGCAGCCCCAGCATTTT. Its protein is CASSSRGAGEQPQHF.

Ten or more counts support this clonotype. The rearrangement joins TRBV10-1 to TRBJ2-3; D is undetermined. The germline V gene encodes CDR1 WNHNN and CDR2 SYGVQD (reference sequence). The CDR3 extends over 15 amino acids. V lost 4 bases and J lost 0, with 11 bases in between. CDR3 DNA sequence: TGCGCCAGCAGTGCCTGGTCCACTAGCACAGATACGCAGTATTTT. Translation: CASSAWSTSTDTQYF.

This clonotype has at least ten counts. This chain links TRBV5-1 with TRBJ1-2; TRBD1 matches at 7 bases. Germline trimming cut 3 bases from V and 8 bases from J; bases unmatched to any gene: 13. CDR1 and CDR2 from the germline V gene are SGHRS and YFSETQ. This CDR3 has 15 amino acids. CDR3 nucleotides: TGCGCCAGCAGCTGGGAGACAGGGCGAGGTCGGGGCTACACCTTC. Encoded protein: CASSWETGRGRGYTF.

This clonotype has ten or more counts. The genes are TRBV6-5 and TRBJ2-7, with 10 bases identical to TRBD1. The V and J ends lost 2 bases and 5 bases, in that order; junction bases with no gene match: 6. Looked up from germline, CDR1 is MNHEY and CDR2 is SVGAGI. The CDR3 sequence is 15 residues long. In nucleotides, the CDR3 is TGTGCCAGCAGTTACCAGGGACAGGGGATGGACGAGCAGTACTTC. As protein: CASSYQGQGMDEQYF.

This clonotype has ten or more counts. The chain combines TRBV6-4 with TRBJ2-2, with TRBD1 matching 7 bases. J lost 2 bases, V lost 6 bases, and 3 bases had no gene match. The CDR3 is 14 residues long. Germline CDR1 reads MRHNA; CDR2 reads SNTAGT. CDR3: CASRQGLNTGELFF. CDR3 in DNA: TGTGCCAGCAGACAGGGGCTCAACACCGGGGAGCTGTTTTTT.

The V call is TRBV10-2, the J call TRBJ2-1; D unclear. Germline V lookup: CDR1 WSHSY, CDR2 SAAADI. V shed 0 bases and J shed 10 bases, with 25 bases lying between them. CDR3 length: 18 amino acids. This CDR3 reads CASSESTPVFHSQYEQFF. In nucleotides, the CDR3 is TGCGCCAGCAGTGAGTCGACTCCTGTCTTTCACTCCCAATACGAGCAGTTCTTC.

There are many counts of this clonotype. This chain links TRBV9 with TRBJ2-3; possible D gene TRBD1, 5 bases. The CDR3 loop spans 15 amino acids. V dropped 0 bases and J dropped 0 bases, with 8 bases sitting between them. In germline, CDR1 is SGDLS, CDR2 YYNGEE. In nucleotides, the CDR3 is TGTGCCAGCAGCGTAGGAACAGGTAGCACAGATACGCAGTATTTT. Encoded protein: CASSVGTGSTDTQYF.

The chain carries TRBV18 and TRBJ1-1; D not certain. Germline assignment: CDR1 KGHSH and CDR2 LQKENI. Trimming removed 3 bases at V and 1 base at J, with 9 bases between. The CDR3 extends over 14 amino acids. The chain's CDR3 is CASSPVQTNTEAFF. The CDR3 nucleotides read TGTGCCAGCTCACCGGTGCAGACGAACACTGAAGCTTTCTTT.

This clonotype was detected many times. The chain couples TRBV20-1 to TRBJ2-5; 9 bases are shared with TRBD1. Germline lookup yields CDR1 DFQATT and CDR2 SNEGSKA (reference sequence). The CDR3 consists of 15 residues. With V trimmed by 6 bases and J by 4 bases, 12 bases remained unmatched. The CDR3 loop is CSAKHPTGGGETQYF. The DNA of the CDR3 is TGCAGTGCCAAACACCCGACAGGGGGGGGAGAGACCCAGTACTTC.

This clonotype was recorded at least ten times. The rearrangement links TRBV7-8 to TRBJ2-5; D tentatively fits TRBD1 or TRBD2 (6 bases each). Per germline, CDR1 SGHVS and CDR2 FQNEAQ. V was shortened by 1 base and J by 1 base, with 10 bases between the two germline ends. The CDR3 consists of 15 residues. The CDR3 loop reads CASSLVSGAQETQYF. CDR3 sequence (DNA): TGTGCCAGCAGCTTAGTTTCGGGGGCCCAAGAGACCCAGTACTTC.

The CDR3 DNA follows: TGTGCCAGTAGTATCCGCTCCACTAACAGGGAGGATCAGCCCCAGCATTTT. This codes for CASSIRSTNREDQPQHF. The V gene is TRBV19, the J gene TRBJ1-5, with TRBD1 as a possible D gene (6 bases). The CDR3 loop spans 17 amino acids. From germline, CDR1 is LNHDA and CDR2 SQIVND (reference sequence). Trimming pared 3 bases from V and 5 bases from J, leaving 20 bases between.

This clonotype was seen a handful of times. This sequence joins TRBV5-4 and TRBJ2-3; 10 bases match TRBD2. There are 15 residues in the CDR3. Germline assignment: CDR1 SGHNT and CDR2 YYREEE (reference sequence). V gave up 0 bases and J gave up 6 bases; unmatched junction bases: 4. CDR3 in DNA: TGTGCCAGCAGCTTGGATGTTAGCGGGGGGGATACGCAGTATTTT. This translates into CASSLDVSGGDTQYF.